This T cell receptor beta chain appears in the sequencing data of a study of a mutant IDH1 vaccine in newly diagnosed glioma. Overall study context: Radiotherapy alone preceded vaccination by 4-6 weeks; alternatively, vaccination started with temozolomide cycles. The treated population exhibited a male proportion of roughly 62%, a female proportion of 37.5%, and a mean age of roughly 39 years. Radiotherapy, temozolomide, or both had been given previously, and both were given to most. Whole-study results and caveats: Changes in top peripheral clonotypes did not appear linked to pseudoprogression.

With respect to this clone: Its cognate antigen is unknown.

Time point specified: week 11, during vaccination. Alongside topical imiquimod, each dose of vaccine comprised 300 ug of mutant IDH1 20-mer peptide. Profiled with immunoSEQ multiplex PCR; TCRdb holds only in-frame clones, not every one. Found here are roughly 120,000 clones, around 77% of them singletons; the top ten hold 5% to 7%. The trim removed 5 bases at V and 5 bases at J, leaving 6 bases unmatched. CDR1 is MDHEN and CDR2 is SYDVKM in the germline V gene. CDR3 size: 14 residues. This receptor was obtained from a man in his forties with glioma. Material: PBMCs, obtained from a glioma patient whose treatment included an IDH1 peptide vaccine. This chain joins TRBV28 and TRBJ1-5; 7 bases match TRBD1. The CDR3 loop reads CASSPRTGYQPQHF. In nucleotides, the CDR3 is TGTGCCAGCAGTCCACGGACAGGATATCAGCCCCAGCATTTT.